Each of the 5 T cell receptor beta chains below was sequenced from the same sample in a study of vaccination and CD4 T cells after COVID-19. The Oncomine TCR Beta short-read assay was applied to DNA of cultured CD4+ T cells. TCRdb itself ran the PCR reads through MiXCR, one entry per CDR3 protein. The top ten clones hold over 45% of a sample with approximately 3,000 distinct CDR3 sequences, about 30% of them seen once. Described treatment: roughly 11-day PBMC culture with coronavirus spike peptide pools or control peptides (ViraFEST assay). Antigens of these TCRs are unknown. Sequenced here: CD4+ T cells from blood, cultured in vitro, sampled after SARS-CoV-2 vaccination. The receptors derive from a human donor who had recovered from COVID-19.

On this clonotype: This may be a read error: a much more frequent sequence differs by one nucleotide. The J gene is TRBJ1-6, the V gene TRBV7-9; a weak D match, TRBD1 (6 bases). Germline V gene sequence: CDR1 SEHNR, CDR2 FQNEAQ (reference sequence). The germline V and J ends were trimmed by 3 bases and 8 bases, with 11 bases remaining between them. The length of the CDR3 is 14 residues. The CDR3 sequence is CASSFGQTDSPLHF. DNA for the CDR3: TGTGCCAGCAGCTTCGGACAGACTGATTCACCCCTCCACTTT. Looking up the rest from reference TRBV7-9 and TRBJ1-6 gives the full variable domain: DTGVSQNPRHKITKRGQNVTFRCDPISEHNRLYWYRQTLGQGPEFLTYFQNEAQLEKSRLLSDRFSAERPKGSFSTLEIQRTEQGDSAMYLCASSFGQTDSPLHFGNGTRLTVT.

The rearrangement links TRBV20-1 to TRBJ1-2; D remains unclear. Trimming took off 1 base at V and 3 bases at J, with 9 bases between the two ends. CDR3 length: 13 amino acids. Germline loops: CDR1 DFQATT, CDR2 SNEGSKA (reference sequence). Here the CDR3 DNA reads TGCAGTGCTAGAGGGATGCAAGACTATGGCTACACCTTC. Amino acids: CSARGMQDYGYTF.

This clonotype is medium-sized (0.01 to 0.1%). This sequence joins TRBV10-3 and TRBJ2-7; a weak D match, TRBD2 (8 bases). V was clipped by 2 bases and J by 0 bases, with 26 bases between them. The CDR3 extends over 20 amino acids. Germline V gene data show CDR1 as ENHRY and CDR2 as SYGVKD. The CDR3 is CAISEPRSREGGGTSYEQYF. The CDR3 nucleotides are TGTGCCATCAGTGAGCCAAGATCACGGGAGGGAGGGGGCACCTCCTACGAGCAGTACTTC.

By frequency in the sample, this clonotype is medium-sized (0.01 to 0.1%). This chain connects TRBV7-2 to TRBJ2-5, with 11 bases matching TRBD2. With V trimmed by 5 bases and J by 7 bases, 3 bases remained unmatched. The CDR3 has 13 amino acids. Per germline, CDR1 SGHTA and CDR2 FQGNSA. The CDR3 here is CASSIGLAGTQYF. DNA for the CDR3: TGTGCCAGCAGCATAGGACTAGCGGGGACCCAGTACTTC. The full variable domain, its missing parts supplied by reference TRBV7-2 and TRBJ2-5, is GAGVSQSPSNKVTEKGKDVELRCDPISGHTALYWYRQSLGQGLEFLIYFQGNSAPDKSGLPSDRFSAERTGGSVSTLTIQRTQQEDSAVYLCASSIGLAGTQYFGPGTRLLVL.

V gene TRBV10-2 combines with J gene TRBJ2-6; D perhaps matches TRBD2 (5 bases). CDR3 length: 17 residues. Germline V gives CDR1 WSHSY, CDR2 SAAADI. V gave up 6 bases and J gave up 0 bases, with 15 bases separating them. DNA of the CDR3: TGCGCCAGCAGCTCCGGGATAAGGACCTCTGGGGCCAACGTCCTGACTTTC. Its protein product is CASSSGIRTSGANVLTF.